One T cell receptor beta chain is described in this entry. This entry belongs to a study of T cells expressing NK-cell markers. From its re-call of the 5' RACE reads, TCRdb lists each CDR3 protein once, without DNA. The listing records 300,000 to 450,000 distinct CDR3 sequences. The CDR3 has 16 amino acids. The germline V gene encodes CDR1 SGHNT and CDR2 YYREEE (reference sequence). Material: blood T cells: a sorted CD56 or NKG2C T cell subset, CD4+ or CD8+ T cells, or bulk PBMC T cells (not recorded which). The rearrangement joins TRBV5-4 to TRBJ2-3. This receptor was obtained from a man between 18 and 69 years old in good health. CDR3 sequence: CASSLDRLASTDTQYF.